The clone carrying this T cell receptor (beta chain) is a singleton in its sample. Sequencing was performed with immunoSEQ multiplex PCR; in TCRdb, only in-frame clones are kept and a portion is missing. This repertoire shows 1,400,000 or so clones, approximately 98.5% found once; its top ten account for approximately 0.4%. This record comes from a study of shared clonotypes between healthy human individuals. The CDR3 contains 16 residues. Germline CDR1 and CDR2: MGHDK and SYGVNS. The V end lost 0 bases, the J end lost 2 bases, and 11 bases lay between the germline ends. The sequenced sample was naive CD4+ T cells sorted from blood. Subset here: CD45RA+ positively selected. The source of this sequence is a young man in good health. V and J are TRBV25-1 and TRBJ2-1, with TRBD2 as a possible D gene (5 bases). The CDR3 DNA follows: TGTGCCAGCAGTGAATACAGCGGCCGAACCTACAATGAGCAGTTCTTC. Translation gives CASSEYSGRTYNEQFF.